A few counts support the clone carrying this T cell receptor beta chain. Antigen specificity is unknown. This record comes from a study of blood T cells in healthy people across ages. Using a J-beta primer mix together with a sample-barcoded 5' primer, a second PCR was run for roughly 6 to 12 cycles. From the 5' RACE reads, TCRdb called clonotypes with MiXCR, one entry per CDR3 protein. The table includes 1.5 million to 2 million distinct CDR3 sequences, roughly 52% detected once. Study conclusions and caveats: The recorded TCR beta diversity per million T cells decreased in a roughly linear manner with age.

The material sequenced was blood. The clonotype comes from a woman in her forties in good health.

CDR3 in DNA: TGTGCCAGCAGCACTGGCTTTAGAAGCTACACCTTC. The encoded protein is CASSTGFRSYTF. The chain joins TRBV7-2 to TRBJ1-2; unclear D gene. Per the germline V gene, CDR1 is SGHTA and CDR2 is FQGNSA. The CDR3 extends over 12 amino acids. Trimming left V 5 bases short and J 9 bases short, with 13 bases between. The whole variable domain, filled in from reference TRBV7-2 and TRBJ1-2, reads GAGVSQSPSNKVTEKGKDVELRCDPISGHTALYWYRQSLGQGLEFLIYFQGNSAPDKSGLPSDRFSAERTGGSVSTLTIQRTQQEDSAVYLCASSTGFRSYTFGSGTRLTVV.